The clone carrying this TCR beta chain was counted ten times or more. The CDR3 extends over 15 amino acids. Germline CDR1 reads SGHNT; CDR2 reads YYREEE (reference sequence). The V segment lost 5 bases and the J segment 0 bases; nucleotides outside the gene matches: 6. Both 60 Vbeta primers and 13 Jbeta primers went into the PCR. The protocol was immunoSEQ multiplex PCR, while the TCRdb copy is restricted to in-frame clones and leaves out a portion. In the table there are under 200,000 clones, around 77% of which are singletons. This entry is derived from a study of cytomegalovirus exposure and HLA in healthy donors.

Sequencing was done on a sample of PBMCs. The clonotype comes from a man between 60 and 75 years old in good health and CMV-seronegative. The V gene is TRBV5-4, the J gene TRBJ2-3; 7 bases match TRBD1. Here the CDR3 DNA reads TGTGCCAGCAGTCCCGGACAGGTTAGCACAGATACGCAGTATTTT. Translated: CASSPGQVSTDTQYF.